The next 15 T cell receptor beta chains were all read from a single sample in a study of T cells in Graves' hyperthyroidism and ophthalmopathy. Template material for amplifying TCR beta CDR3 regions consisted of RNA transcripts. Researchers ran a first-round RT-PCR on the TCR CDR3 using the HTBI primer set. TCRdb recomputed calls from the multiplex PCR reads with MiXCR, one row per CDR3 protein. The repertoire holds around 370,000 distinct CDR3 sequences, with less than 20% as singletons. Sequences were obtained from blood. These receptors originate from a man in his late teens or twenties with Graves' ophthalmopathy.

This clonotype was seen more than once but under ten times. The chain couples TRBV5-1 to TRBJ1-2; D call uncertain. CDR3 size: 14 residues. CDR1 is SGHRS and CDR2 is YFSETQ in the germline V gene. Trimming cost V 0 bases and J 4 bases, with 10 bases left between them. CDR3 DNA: TGCGCCAGCAGCTTGGACGTGGAAATCTATGGCTACACCTTC. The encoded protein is CASSLDVEIYGYTF. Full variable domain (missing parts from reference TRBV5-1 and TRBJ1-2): KAGVTQTPRYLIKTRGQQVTLSCSPISGHRSVSWYQQTPGQGLQFLFEYFSETQRNKGNFPGRFSGRQFSNSRSEMNVSTLELGDSALYLCASSLDVEIYGYTFGSGTRLTVV.

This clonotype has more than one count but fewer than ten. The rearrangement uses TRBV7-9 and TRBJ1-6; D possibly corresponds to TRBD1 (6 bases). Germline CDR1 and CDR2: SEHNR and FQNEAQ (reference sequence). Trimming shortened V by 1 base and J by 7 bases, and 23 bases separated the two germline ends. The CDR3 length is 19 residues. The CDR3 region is CASSLGVGTSTLVNSPLHF. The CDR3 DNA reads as TGTGCCAGCAGCTTAGGAGTAGGGACATCCACTTTGGTAAATTCACCCCTCCACTTT.

As DNA, the CDR3 is TGCGCCAGCAGCTTGCCTGGACAGGTGGACGAGCAGTACTTC. The encoded protein is CASSLPGQVDEQYF. The V and J genes are TRBV5-1 and TRBJ2-7; 7 nucleotides agree with TRBD1. J gave up 5 bases and V 1 base, and 6 bases lay outside the gene matches. The CDR3 is made up of 14 amino acids. From germline, CDR1 is SGHRS and CDR2 YFSETQ.

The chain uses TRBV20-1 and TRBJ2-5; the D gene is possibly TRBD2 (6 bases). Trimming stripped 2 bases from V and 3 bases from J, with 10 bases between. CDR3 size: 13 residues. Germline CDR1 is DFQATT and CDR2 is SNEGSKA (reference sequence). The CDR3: CSARWSGEETQYF. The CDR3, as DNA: TGCAGTGCTAGATGGTCGGGGGAAGAGACCCAGTACTTC.

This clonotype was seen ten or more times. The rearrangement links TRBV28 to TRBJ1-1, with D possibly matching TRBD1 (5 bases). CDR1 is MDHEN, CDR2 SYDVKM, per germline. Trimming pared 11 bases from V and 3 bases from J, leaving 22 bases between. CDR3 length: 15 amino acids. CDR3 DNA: TGTGCCGCTGGCCGGCTTCCAGGGCTTCACACTGAAGCTTTCTTT. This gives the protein CAAGRLPGLHTEAFF.

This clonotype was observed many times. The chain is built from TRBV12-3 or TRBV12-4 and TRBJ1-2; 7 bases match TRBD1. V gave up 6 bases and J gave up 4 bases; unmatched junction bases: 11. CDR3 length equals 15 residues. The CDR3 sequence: CASSQHPGTVYGYTF. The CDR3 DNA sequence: TGTGCCAGCAGCCAACACCCCGGGACAGTCTATGGCTACACCTTC.

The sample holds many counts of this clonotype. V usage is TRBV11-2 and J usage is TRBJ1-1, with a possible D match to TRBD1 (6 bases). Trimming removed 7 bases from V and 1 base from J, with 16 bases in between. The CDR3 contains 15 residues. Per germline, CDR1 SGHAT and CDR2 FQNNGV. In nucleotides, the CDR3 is TGTGCCAGCACCTGGAACAGGGATGAGAACACTGAAGCTTTCTTT. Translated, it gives CASTWNRDENTEAFF.

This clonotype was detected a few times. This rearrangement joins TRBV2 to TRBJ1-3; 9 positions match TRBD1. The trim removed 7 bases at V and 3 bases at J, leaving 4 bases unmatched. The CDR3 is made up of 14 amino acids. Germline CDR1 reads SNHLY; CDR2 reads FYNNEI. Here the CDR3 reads CASNGQGRGNTIYF. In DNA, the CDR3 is TGTGCCAGCAACGGACAGGGGCGTGGAAACACCATATATTTT.

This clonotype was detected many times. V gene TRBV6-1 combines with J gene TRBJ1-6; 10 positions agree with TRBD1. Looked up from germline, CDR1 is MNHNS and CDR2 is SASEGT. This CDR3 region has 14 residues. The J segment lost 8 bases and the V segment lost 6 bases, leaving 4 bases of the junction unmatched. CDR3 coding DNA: TGTGCCAGCAGGGGACAGGGGCGCGATTCACCCCTCCACTTT. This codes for CASRGQGRDSPLHF.

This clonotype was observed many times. This CDR3 reads CASSLGPQGQGRITEAFF. The CDR3 bases are TGTGCCAGCAGCTTAGGACCCCAAGGACAGGGGCGGATAACTGAAGCTTTCTTT. The chain uses TRBV11-2 and TRBJ1-1, with 9 positions matching TRBD1. The CDR3 extends over 18 amino acids. J was trimmed by 5 bases and V by 1 base; bases with no gene match: 14. Germline CDR1 and CDR2: SGHAT and FQNNGV.

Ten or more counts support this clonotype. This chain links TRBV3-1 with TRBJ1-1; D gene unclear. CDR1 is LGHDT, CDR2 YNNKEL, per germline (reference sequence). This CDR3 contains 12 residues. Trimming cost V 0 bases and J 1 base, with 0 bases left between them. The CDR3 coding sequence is TGTGCCAGCAGCCAAGAGAACACTGAAGCTTTCTTT. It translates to CASSQENTEAFF. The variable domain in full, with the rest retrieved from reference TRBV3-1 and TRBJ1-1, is DTAVSQTPKYLVTQMGNDKSIKCEQNLGHDTMYWYKQDSKKFLKIMFSYNNKELIINETVPNRFSPKSPDKAHLNLHINSLELGDSAVYFCASSQENTEAFFGQGTRLTVV.

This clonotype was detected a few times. The CDR3 DNA sequence: TGTGCCAGCAGTGTCCTAGCGGATACACTCCCCAATGAGCAGTTCTTC. It codes for CASSVLADTLPNEQFF. The rearrangement joins TRBV2 to TRBJ2-1; 7 bases line up with TRBD2. The germline gives CDR1 SNHLY, CDR2 FYNNEI. The length of the CDR3 is 16 residues. The V and J ends lost 4 bases and 6 bases, in that order; junction bases with no gene match: 12.

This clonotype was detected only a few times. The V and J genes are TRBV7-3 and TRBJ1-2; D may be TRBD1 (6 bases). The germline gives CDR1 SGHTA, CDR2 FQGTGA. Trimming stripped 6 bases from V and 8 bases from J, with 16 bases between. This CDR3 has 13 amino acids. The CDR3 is CASSPGQNLGYTF. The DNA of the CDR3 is TGTGCCAGCAGTCCTGGACAGAATTTGGGCTACACCTTC.

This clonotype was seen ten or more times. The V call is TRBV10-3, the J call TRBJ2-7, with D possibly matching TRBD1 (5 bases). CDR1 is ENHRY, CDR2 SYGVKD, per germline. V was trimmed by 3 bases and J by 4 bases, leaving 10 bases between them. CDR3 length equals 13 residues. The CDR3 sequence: CAISEGQGYEQYF. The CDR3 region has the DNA TGTGCCATCAGTGAAGGGCAGGGATACGAGCAGTACTTC.

CDR3 protein: CASSVQATYEQYF. CDR3 in DNA: TGTGCCAGCAGTGTTCAAGCGACGTACGAGCAGTACTTC. The V and J genes are TRBV2 and TRBJ2-7; D gene uncertain. The CDR3 loop spans 13 amino acids. V shed 4 bases and J shed 4 bases, with 11 bases lying between them. Germline-derived CDR1 and CDR2 are SNHLY and FYNNEI. Variable domain in full (rest from reference TRBV2 and TRBJ2-7): EPEVTQTPSHQVTQMGQEVILRCVPISNHLYFYWYRQILGQKVEFLVSFYNNEISEKSEIFDDQFSVERPDGSNFTLKIRSTKLEDSAMYFCASSVQATYEQYFGPGTRLTVT.